Each of the 17 T cell receptor beta chains below was sequenced from the same sample in a study of identical twins. MiXCR, run by TCRdb on the 5' RACE reads, gives a single entry per CDR3 protein. This sample has roughly 770,000 distinct CDR3 sequences, with around a sixth found just once. The same data also went into a second study, on T cells expressing NK-cell markers.

Sequencing used PBMCs. The receptors derive from a woman between 18 and 30 years old in good health.

The chain employs TRBV5-5 and TRBJ1-5; D gene unclear. The CDR3 totals 14 residues. Germline-derived CDR1 and CDR2 are SGHKS and YYEKEE (reference sequence). Trimming shortened V by 2 bases and J by 6 bases, and 12 bases separated the two germline ends. CDR3 protein: CASSFSVEGQPQHF. DNA for the CDR3: TGTGCCAGCAGCTTTAGTGTGGAGGGTCAGCCCCAGCATTTT.

The chain joins TRBV10-3 to TRBJ2-1; TRBD2 aligns across 8 bases. The length of the CDR3 is 20 residues. Germline trimming cut 2 bases from V and 1 base from J; bases unmatched to any gene: 16. Germline values: CDR1 ENHRY, CDR2 SYGVKD. The CDR3 loop reads CAISERIRTSPRRSYNEQFF. The CDR3 DNA reads TGTGCCATCAGTGAGAGGATTCGGACTAGCCCCAGGAGGTCCTACAATGAGCAGTTCTTC.

Many counts were recorded for this clonotype. This rearrangement joins TRBV7-9 to TRBJ2-7, with D possibly being TRBD2 (6 bases). CDR1 is SEHNR and CDR2 is FQNEAQ in the germline V gene (reference sequence). V lost 5 bases and J lost 0, with 11 bases in between. This CDR3 contains 14 residues. The CDR3 sequence: CASSPGRDSYEQYF. For the CDR3, the DNA is TGTGCCAGCAGCCCCGGGCGGGACTCCTACGAGCAGTACTTC.

This rearrangement joins TRBV15 to TRBJ1-2; 10 bases are shared with TRBD1. The germline gives CDR1 LNHNV, CDR2 YYDKDF (reference sequence). Trimming at V came to 5 bases and at J to 8 bases, leaving 11 bases not matched to a gene. The CDR3 is 15 residues long. CDR3 coding DNA: TGTGCCACCAGCCTTGGACAGGGGGAGGCTTGGGGCTACACCTTC. Its translation: CATSLGQGEAWGYTF.

The V gene is TRBV10-3, the J gene TRBJ2-7, with TRBD1 matching 7 bases. The V gene's germline CDR1 is ENHRY and CDR2 SYGVKD. This CDR3 is 13 amino acids long. Trimming at V came to 9 bases and at J to 5 bases, leaving 10 bases not matched to a gene. CDR3 bases: TGTGCCATGGGGGACAGCGCCCTAAACGAGCAGTACTTC. As protein: CAMGDSALNEQYF.

This clonotype appeared a few times. V is TRBV5-1 and J is TRBJ1-4, with 9 bases identical to TRBD1. CDR1 and CDR2 (germline): SGHRS, YFSETQ. V was pared by 4 bases and J by 5 bases, with 6 bases of the junction left unmatched. This CDR3 region has 15 residues. The CDR3 DNA reads as TGCGCCAGCAGCCCTACTGGACAGGGGAATGAAAAACTGTTTTTT. Its translation is CASSPTGQGNEKLFF.

There are a few counts of this clonotype. The gene calls are TRBV6-5 and TRBJ2-7; D gene unclear. The CDR3 extends over 16 amino acids. Trimming stripped 0 bases from V and 7 bases from J, with 19 bases between. Germline V CDR1 and CDR2: MNHEY, SVGAGI. CDR3 sequence: CASSYSVGRLRGEQYF. Written as DNA, the CDR3 is TGTGCCAGCAGTTACTCTGTTGGTAGACTTCGTGGTGAGCAGTACTTC.

This clonotype occurred a few times. The junction departs from the called germline gene at one end, perhaps through a read error. The chain recombines TRBV20-1 with TRBJ2-1, with unresolved D. The CDR3 consists of 12 residues. Looked up from germline, CDR1 is DFQATT and CDR2 is SNEGSKA (reference sequence). The CDR3 spells CGAASSYNEQFF. The CDR3 DNA sequence: TGCGGTGCCGCGAGCTCCTACAATGAGCAGTTCTTC.

This clonotype has a handful of counts. The gene calls are TRBV5-1 and TRBJ2-5; 7 nucleotides match TRBD1. V gave up 5 bases and J gave up 5 bases; unmatched junction bases: 6. The CDR3 length is 13 residues. Germline V gene data show CDR1 as SGHRS and CDR2 as YFSETQ. The CDR3 DNA follows: TGCGCCAGCAGGGGACAGATAACGGAGACCCAGTACTTC. Protein sequence: CASRGQITETQYF.

The table lists this clonotype with many counts. The chain carries TRBV12-3 or TRBV12-4 and TRBJ1-1; maybe TRBD1 (5 bases). V lost 6 bases and J 8 bases, leaving 10 bases between the germline ends. The CDR3 consists of 11 residues. Here the CDR3 DNA reads TGTGCCAGCAGGTACCGACAGGAAGCTTTCTTT. It codes for CASRYRQEAFF.

Only a few counts were recorded for this clonotype. The chain combines TRBV5-5 with TRBJ2-3, with D possibly being TRBD2 (6 bases). Between the trimmed V and J ends, which lost 0 bases and 4 bases, there was a span of 12 bases. CDR3 size: 15 residues. CDR1 is SGHKS, CDR2 YYEKEE, per germline (reference sequence). The CDR3 DNA reads as TGTGCCAGCAGCTTGGTGCGGGACGTCGCAGATACGCAGTATTTT. Encoded protein: CASSLVRDVADTQYF.

This clonotype was detected a few times. The chain carries TRBV27 and TRBJ2-1, with D possibly being TRBD1 (5 bases). V lost 3 bases and J 0 bases, leaving 12 bases between the germline ends. Germline values: CDR1 MNHEY, CDR2 SMNVEV (reference sequence). This CDR3 has 16 amino acids. In DNA, the CDR3 is TGTGCCAGCAGTTTGTACAGGACGAGCTCCTACAATGAGCAGTTCTTC. This sequence encodes CASSLYRTSSYNEQFF.

This clonotype has a handful of counts. J is TRBJ1-2 and V is TRBV27, with D perhaps TRBD1 (6 bases). V was clipped by 2 bases and J by 8 bases, with 12 bases between them. This CDR3 has 13 residues. Germline CDR1 and CDR2: MNHEY and SMNVEV (reference sequence). The CDR3 protein is CASSLGGAEGYTF. The CDR3 nucleotides are TGTGCCAGCAGTTTAGGGGGGGCGGAGGGCTACACCTTC.

This chain links TRBV6-1 with TRBJ2-1; 7 nucleotides align to TRBD2. V lost 7 bases to trimming and J lost 2 bases; unmatched junction nucleotides: 8. The CDR3 loop spans 15 amino acids. CDR1 is MNHNS and CDR2 is SASEGT in the germline V gene. The CDR3 sequence: CASNNGRPTYNEQFF. CDR3 coding DNA: TGTGCCAGCAACAACGGGAGGCCGACCTACAATGAGCAGTTCTTC.

This clonotype has a single count. This chain joins TRBV2 and TRBJ2-3; 8 bases are a match to TRBD1. This CDR3 region has 15 residues. Losses at the gene ends were 4 bases for V and 1 base for J; bases not matched to a gene: 4. Per the germline V gene, CDR1 is SNHLY and CDR2 is FYNNEI. CDR3 in amino acids: CASSANRGGTDTQYF. CDR3 nucleotide sequence: TGTGCCAGCAGTGCCAACAGGGGGGGCACAGATACGCAGTATTTT.

This chain joins TRBV30 and TRBJ2-1; TRBD2 might be the D (6 bases). V was clipped by 0 bases and J by 10 bases, with 10 bases between them. The CDR3 loop spans 12 amino acids. Germline V CDR1 and CDR2: GTSNPN, SVGIG (reference sequence). The CDR3 here is CAWSVSGGEQFF. For the CDR3, the DNA is TGTGCCTGGAGTGTATCCGGAGGGGAGCAGTTCTTC.

The chain recombines TRBV3-1 with TRBJ2-7; D is perhaps TRBD2 (5 bases). Deletions cut 1 base from V and 5 bases from J, with 9 bases between. From germline, CDR1 is LGHDT and CDR2 YNNKEL (reference sequence). The CDR3 runs to 13 residues. The CDR3 bases are TGTGCCAGCAGCCAAGGGAGGATGCACGAGCAGTACTTC. Its translation: CASSQGRMHEQYF.